The rows below give T cell receptor beta chains drawn from one sample of a study of T cells after somatic rescue of genetic block. TCRdb's table, derived via immunoSEQ multiplex PCR, lists solely in-frame clones and lacks some. The top ten clones hold around 3% of a sample with 55,000 to 75,000 clones, just under 95% of them seen once. Sample: peripheral blood mononuclear cells (PBMCs). The receptor set was obtained from a man aged 35 to 55. Both conserved end residues are part of each CDR3. The order of the fields is clone size, J gene, V gene, D gene, CDR3 DNA, CDR3 protein. The D gene is left open where the match is weak. The listing skips clone size in some rows; elsewhere it reads once, few, many or a size class.

.	TRBJ2-5	TRBV5-1	.	TGCGCCAGCAGCGGGGACGACCAAGAGACCCAGTACTTC	CASSGDDQETQYF
.	TRBJ1-1	TRBV6-1	.	TGTGCCAGCAGTGAAAATGCAGCCGCCACTGAAGCTTTCTTT	CASSENAAATEAFF
.	TRBJ2-5	TRBV2	.	TGTGCCAGCAGTCCGGGATCGGCACCTCAAGAGACCCAGTACTTC	CASSPGSAPQETQYF
.	TRBJ1-4	TRBV12-5	TRBD1	TGTGCTAGTGGTTTGGACATCTCCGGGACAGGGGGCAACTCTAATGAAAAACTGTTTTTT	CASGLDISGTGGNSNEKLFF
.	TRBJ1-4	TRBV9	TRBD1	TGTGCCAGCAGCGTATTCGACAGGGGGATGGAAAAACTGTTTTTT	CASSVFDRGMEKLFF
once	TRBJ2-7	TRBV13	TRBD2	TGTGCCAGCAGCCCCCCGGGGGGAGAGCAGTACTTC	CASSPPGGEQYF
once	TRBJ2-1	TRBV6-4	.	TGTGCCAGCAGTGAGTCAGGGGTGCAGTTCTTC	CASSESGVQFF
.	TRBJ2-3	TRBV5-1	.	TGCGCCAGCAGCAACTACTGGGAAAGCACAGATACGCAGTATTTT	CASSNYWESTDTQYF
.	TRBJ2-7	TRBV9	.	TGTGCCAGCAGCGTAAGCCCCACTGGCTACGAGCAGTACTTC	CASSVSPTGYEQYF
.	TRBJ2-3	TRBV7-9	.	TGTGCCAGCAGCTTAGCCACAGGGACCACAGATACGCAGTATTTT	CASSLATGTTDTQYF
.	TRBJ2-3	TRBV5-4	.	TGTGCCAGCAGCGGGGGGGCGGGAACAGCAGATACGCAGTATTTT	CASSGGAGTADTQYF
.	TRBJ2-1	TRBV18	TRBD2	TGTGCCAGCTCCCGGACTAGCGGTGCTAATGAGCAGTTCTTC	CASSRTSGANEQFF
.	TRBJ1-1	TRBV19	TRBD1	TGTGCCAGTAGTCGGGACAGTTTGAACACTGAAGCTTTCTTT	CASSRDSLNTEAFF
once	TRBJ2-6	TRBV13	.	TGTGCCAGCAGCTCCCACTCCTCTGGGGCCAACGTCCTGACTTTC	CASSSHSSGANVLTF
.	TRBJ2-1	TRBV11-2	.	TGTGCCAGCAGCTTAGATCGCGGCTTATGGAATGAGCAGTTCTTC	CASSLDRGLWNEQFF
.	TRBJ1-1	TRBV19	.	TGTGCCAGTAGTCCAGCCCGGGGTAGGAACACTGAAGCTTTCTTT	CASSPARGRNTEAFF
.	TRBJ2-3	TRBV28	.	TGTGCCAGCAGTCCCCGGGATACGCAGTATTTT	CASSPRDTQYF
.	TRBJ2-2	TRBV7-9	.	TGTGCCAGCAGCTCGTCGGGGTCCCTAGAGCTGTTTTTT	CASSSSGSLELFF
.	TRBJ2-7	TRBV19	TRBD1	TGTGCCAGTAGTCGAACCGGGACAGGACTCTACGAGCAGTACTTC	CASSRTGTGLYEQYF
.	TRBJ1-6	TRBV5-1	TRBD1	TGCGCCAGCAGCTTGAATCACCCAGGGGACAGGGTTTGGTCGAAGAATTCACCCCTCCACTTT	CASSLNHPGDRVWSKNSPLHF
.	TRBJ1-4	TRBV7-6	.	TGTGCCAGCAGCTTAGACAGGGCCCTTAATGAAAAACTGTTTTTT	CASSLDRALNEKLFF
.	TRBJ2-7	TRBV7-9	.	TGTGCCAGCAGCTTAGAGTGGTCGAGGCAGGGCCAAACCTACGAGCAGTACTTC	CASSLEWSRQGQTYEQYF
.	TRBJ1-5	TRBV30	TRBD1	TGTGCCTGGAGGGGACAGGGAGGCAATCAGCCCCAGCATTTT	CAWRGQGGNQPQHF
.	TRBJ2-2	TRBV15	.	TGTGCCACCAGCAGAGAAGAGGGAGCCCACGGGGAGCTGTTTTTT	CATSREEGAHGELFF
.	TRBJ2-5	TRBV11-2	.	TGTGCCAGCAGCCCAAGGGAGTGGCTGGGAGAGACCCAGTACTTC	CASSPREWLGETQYF
.	TRBJ2-6	TRBV6-4	.	TGTGCCAGCAGTGACAGCGGGGGGGCCAACGTCCTGACTTTC	CASSDSGGANVLTF